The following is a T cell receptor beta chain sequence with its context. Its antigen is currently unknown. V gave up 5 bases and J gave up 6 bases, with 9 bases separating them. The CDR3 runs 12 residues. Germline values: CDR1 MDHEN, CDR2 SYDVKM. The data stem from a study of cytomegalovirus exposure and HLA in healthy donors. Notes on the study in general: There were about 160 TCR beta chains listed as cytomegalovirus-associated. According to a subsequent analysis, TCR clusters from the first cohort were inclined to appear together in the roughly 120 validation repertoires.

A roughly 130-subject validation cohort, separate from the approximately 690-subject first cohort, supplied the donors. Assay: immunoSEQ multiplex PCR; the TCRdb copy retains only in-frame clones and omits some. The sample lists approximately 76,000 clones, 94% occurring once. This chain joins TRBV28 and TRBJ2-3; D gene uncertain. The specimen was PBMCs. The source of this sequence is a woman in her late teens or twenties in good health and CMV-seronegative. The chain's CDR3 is CASSPPEDTQYF. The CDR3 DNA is TGTGCCAGCAGTCCCCCTGAGGATACGCAGTATTTT.